Shown below are 21 T cell receptor beta chains from a single sample sequenced in a study of T cell responses to AZD1222 COVID-19 vaccine. Clones were sequenced by immunoSEQ multiplex PCR, and TCRdb holds only the in-frame ones, with some missing. The sample carries 65,000 to 95,000 clones, 70% to 90% recorded once. The sample was peripheral blood, taken on day 0 of AZD1222 vaccination. The receptors come from an adult in good health.

The V call is TRBV9, the J call TRBJ2-1, with D unclear. The CDR3 totals 14 residues. Per germline, CDR1 SGDLS and CDR2 YYNGEE. The V and J ends lost 5 bases and 1 base respectively, with 10 bases between them. The CDR3 DNA sequence: TGTGCCAGCAGTCCGGGTAGGTCCTACAATGAGCAGTTCTTC. This gives the protein CASSPGRSYNEQFF.

The genes are TRBV3-1 (or the pseudogene TRBV3-2) and TRBJ1-2, with D hard to call. CDR3 size: 14 residues. V lost 4 bases and J 4 bases, leaving 13 bases between the germline ends. Germline lookup yields CDR1 LGHDT and CDR2 YNNKEL (reference sequence). The CDR3 reads CASSPYEHGYGYTF. CDR3 sequence (DNA): TGTGCCAGCAGCCCCTATGAGCACGGCTATGGCTACACCTTC.

This rearrangement joins TRBV9 to TRBJ2-1; 8 bases are shared with TRBD2. J lost 9 bases, V lost 0 bases, and 5 bases had no gene match. This CDR3 is 14 amino acids long. Germline V gives CDR1 SGDLS, CDR2 YYNGEE. The CDR3 reads CASSVEGLVAEQFF. CDR3 bases: TGTGCCAGCAGCGTAGAGGGACTAGTCGCTGAGCAGTTCTTC.

The chain is built from TRBV5-6 and TRBJ2-2, with D possibly being TRBD2 (6 bases). The CDR3 totals 19 residues. Trimming shortened V by 4 bases and J by 1 base, and 23 bases separated the two germline ends. Germline CDR1 and CDR2: SGHDT and YYEEEE. Here the CDR3 reads CASSPHLRFSGENTGELFF. For the CDR3, the DNA is TGTGCCAGCAGCCCACACTTGAGGTTCTCGGGGGAGAACACCGGGGAGCTGTTTTTT.

The genes are TRBV25-1 and TRBJ1-3; no clear D gene. This CDR3 has 12 amino acids. Trimming left V 3 bases short and J 4 bases short, with 4 bases between. Germline values: CDR1 MGHDK, CDR2 SYGVNS. The CDR3 coding sequence is TGTGCCAGCAGTGACGGAGGAAACACCATATATTTT. Residues: CASSDGGNTIYF. Using reference TRBV25-1 and TRBJ1-3 for the parts outside the CDR3, the full variable domain is EADIYQTPRYLVIGTGKKITLECSQTMGHDKMYWYQQDPGMELHLIHYSYGVNSTEKGDLSSESTVSRIRTEHFPLTLESARPSHTSQYLCASSDGGNTIYFGEGSWLTVV.

The V and J genes are TRBV7-2 and TRBJ1-1; a weak D match, TRBD1 (6 bases). Trimming removed 3 bases from V and 5 bases from J, with 13 bases in between. Looked up from germline, CDR1 is SGHTA and CDR2 is FQGNSA. This CDR3 has 14 residues. The CDR3 nucleotides are TGTGCCAGCAGCTTTCTTCGAGGGGGGACTGAAGCTTTCTTT. Residues: CASSFLRGGTEAFF.

Comment on this clone: One junction end disagrees with the germline gene, perhaps due to a read error. The V call is TRBV9, the J call TRBJ1-1, with 7 bases lining up with TRBD1. CDR3 length: 14 residues. Germline CDR1 and CDR2: SGDLS and YYNGEE. CDR3: CASSGGQSNIEAFF. CDR3 sequence (DNA): TGTGCCAGCAGCGGGGGACAGTCGAACATTGAAGCTTTCTTT.

The rearrangement links TRBV27 to TRBJ2-7; TRBD1 aligns across 7 bases. Germline trimming cut 6 bases from V and 5 bases from J; bases unmatched to any gene: 7. Germline-derived CDR1 and CDR2 are MNHEY and SMNVEV (reference sequence). This CDR3 comprises 13 residues. The DNA of the CDR3 is TGTGCCAGCAGCCCTGACAGGGTACACGAGCAGTACTTC. Protein sequence: CASSPDRVHEQYF.

This clone showed up just once. This rearrangement joins TRBV27 to TRBJ1-2; D possibly corresponds to TRBD1 (6 bases). Trimming cost V 7 bases and J 8 bases, with 17 bases left between them. The CDR3 length is 13 residues. The germline gives CDR1 MNHEY, CDR2 SMNVEV (reference sequence). The DNA of the CDR3 is TGTGCCAGCACAACGGGGGGCGCTCACGGCTACACCTTC. Translation gives CASTTGGAHGYTF.

The V and J genes are TRBV6-5 and TRBJ2-5; tentatively, D is TRBD2 (6 bases). The germline V gene has CDR1 MNHEY and CDR2 SVGAGI. This CDR3 has 15 residues. Trimming cost V 2 bases and J 5 bases, with 15 bases left between them. CDR3 sequence reads: CASSYGGAGWETQYF. Here the CDR3 DNA reads TGTGCCAGCAGTTACGGTGGTGCGGGGTGGGAGACCCAGTACTTC.

This clone was counted between two and nine times. The CDR3 loop reads CASSQDGYEQYF. DNA of the CDR3: TGCGCCAGCAGCCAAGATGGCTACGAGCAGTACTTC. This chain links TRBV4-3 with TRBJ2-7, with unresolved D. The V gene lost 0 bases and the J gene lost 3 bases, with 3 bases spanning the gap. CDR3 size: 12 residues. The germline V gene has CDR1 LGHNA and CDR2 YSLEER.

The chain carries TRBV7-2 and TRBJ1-1; the D is unclear. V lost 5 bases, J lost 0 bases, and 10 bases lay in between. The CDR3 spans 14 residues. The germline gives CDR1 SGHTA, CDR2 FQGNSA. CDR3 bases: TGTGCCAGCAGCCCACGTATTCTGAACACTGAAGCTTTCTTT. This sequence encodes CASSPRILNTEAFF.

The chain recombines TRBV5-4 with TRBJ2-2; unclear D gene. The V end lost 1 base, the J end lost 1 base, and 8 bases lay between the germline ends. The CDR3 covers 15 residues. Germline lookup yields CDR1 SGHNT and CDR2 YYREEE (reference sequence). CDR3 in amino acids: CASSLSTENTGELFF. CDR3 nucleotides: TGTGCCAGCAGCTTGTCCACAGAGAACACCGGGGAGCTGTTTTTT.

The chain is built from TRBV2 and TRBJ1-2; possibly TRBD1 for D (5 bases). Germline CDR1 SNHLY, CDR2 FYNNEI. The CDR3 has 13 residues. V dropped 6 bases and J dropped 8 bases, with 16 bases sitting between them. The CDR3 DNA is TGTGCCAGCAGCCCTAGCCCGGGGGAGGGCTACACCTTC. Amino acids: CASSPSPGEGYTF. Full variable domain (missing parts from reference TRBV2 and TRBJ1-2): EPEVTQTPSHQVTQMGQEVILRCVPISNHLYFYWYRQILGQKVEFLVSFYNNEISEKSEIFDDQFSVERPDGSNFTLKIRSTKLEDSAMYFCASSPSPGEGYTFGSGTRLTVV.

The rearrangement links TRBV11-2 to TRBJ1-1; no clear D gene. In germline, CDR1 is SGHAT, CDR2 FQNNGV. V lost 4 bases, J lost 4 bases, and 13 bases lay in between. CDR3 length equals 14 residues. The CDR3 nucleotides are TGTGCCAGCAGCTCGACGGAGGGTGGCACTGAAGCTTTCTTT. Translated: CASSSTEGGTEAFF.

The chain employs TRBV5-1 and TRBJ2-5; 7 bases line up with TRBD1. The CDR3 sequence is 15 residues long. V lost 0 bases and J lost 1; bases outside the gene matches: 3. Germline V gene lookup returns CDR1 SGHRS and CDR2 YFSETQ. The CDR3 nucleotides are TGCGCCAGCAGCTTGGACAGGGGAGTCCAAGAGACCCAGTACTTC. It codes for CASSLDRGVQETQYF. The variable domain in full, completed from reference TRBV5-1 and TRBJ2-5, reads KAGVTQTPRYLIKTRGQQVTLSCSPISGHRSVSWYQQTPGQGLQFLFEYFSETQRNKGNFPGRFSGRQFSNSRSEMNVSTLELGDSALYLCASSLDRGVQETQYFGPGTRLLVL.

The V call is TRBV25-1, the J call TRBJ2-7, with 7 bases fitting TRBD1. CDR3 length: 14 amino acids. CDR1 is MGHDK, CDR2 SYGVNS, per germline. After removal of 4 bases from V and 3 bases from J, the junction contained 6 bases not matched to a gene. The CDR3 here is CASSAPWDSYEQYF. In DNA, the CDR3 is TGTGCCAGCAGTGCCCCCTGGGACAGCTACGAGCAGTACTTC.

The V call is TRBV7-2, the J call TRBJ2-5; D is uncertain. The germline CDR1 and CDR2 sequences are SGHTA and FQGNSA. The CDR3 has 13 amino acids. With 6 bases removed from V and 2 bases from J, the gap between germline ends came to 10 bases. The CDR3 protein is CASRRHLQETQYF. The CDR3 bases are TGTGCCAGCAGGCGACATCTGCAAGAGACCCAGTACTTC.

The genes are TRBV7-9 and TRBJ2-7; 7 nucleotides match TRBD1. The V gene end was trimmed by 2 bases and the J gene end by 6 bases; junction bases not matched to a gene: 7. Looked up from germline, CDR1 is SEHNR and CDR2 is FQNEAQ (reference sequence). The CDR3 covers 14 residues. CDR3 bases: TGTGCCAGCAGCTTACAGGGACAGCATTCCGAGCAGTACTTC. Its translation: CASSLQGQHSEQYF.

The chain joins TRBV2 to TRBJ1-1; perhaps TRBD1 as D (5 bases). Trimming cost V 3 bases and J 3 bases, with 14 bases left between them. This CDR3 is built from 15 residues. Germline V gene sequence: CDR1 SNHLY, CDR2 FYNNEI. CDR3 sequence (DNA): TGTGCCAGCAGTGATACGGGGCTGGGGGACACTGAAGCTTTCTTT. This sequence encodes CASSDTGLGDTEAFF.

The rearrangement links TRBV28 to TRBJ2-5; D is ambiguous. Germline V lookup: CDR1 MDHEN, CDR2 SYDVKM. Trimming pared 8 bases from V and 5 bases from J, leaving 15 bases between. The CDR3 is made up of 13 amino acids. DNA of the CDR3: TGTGCCAGCTACGGAAACCAACCTGAGACCCAGTACTTC. Translating it yields CASYGNQPETQYF.